This TCR beta chain was documented in a study of blood T cell repertoires in COVID-19. Some clones are missing from TCRdb's copy, which holds only in-frame ones; the method was immunoSEQ multiplex PCR. Among 250,000 to 300,000 clones listed, more than 75% were seen once. Deletions cut 3 bases from V and 2 bases from J, with 12 bases between. The CDR3 is 14 residues long. Germline lookup yields CDR1 GTSNPN and CDR2 SVGIG (reference sequence). The receptor was isolated from a woman between 40 and 55 years old who had recovered from COVID-19. V usage is TRBV30 and J usage is TRBJ2-3; the D gene is possibly TRBD1 (6 bases). The sample was peripheral blood. The CDR3 sequence: CAWRVGGYTDTQYF. The CDR3 region has the DNA TGTGCCTGGAGAGTAGGGGGATACACAGATACGCAGTATTTT. Filled out from reference TRBV30 and TRBJ2-3, the complete variable domain reads SQTIHQWPATLVQPVGSPLSLECTVEGTSNPNLYWYRQAAGRGLQLLFYSVGIGQISSEVPQNLSASRPQDRQFILSSKKLLLSDSGFYLCAWRVGGYTDTQYFGPGTRLTVL.